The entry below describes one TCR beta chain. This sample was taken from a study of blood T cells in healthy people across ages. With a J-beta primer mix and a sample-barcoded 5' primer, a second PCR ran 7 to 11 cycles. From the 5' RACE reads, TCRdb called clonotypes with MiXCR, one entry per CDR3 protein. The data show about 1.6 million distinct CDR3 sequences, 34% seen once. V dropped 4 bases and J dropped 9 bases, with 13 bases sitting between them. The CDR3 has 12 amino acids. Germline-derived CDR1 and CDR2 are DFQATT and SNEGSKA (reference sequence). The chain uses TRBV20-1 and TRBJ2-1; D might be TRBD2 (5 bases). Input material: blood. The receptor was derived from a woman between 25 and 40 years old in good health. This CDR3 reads CSATGSRLEQFF. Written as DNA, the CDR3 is TGCAGTGCTACGGGAAGCCGACTTGAGCAGTTCTTC.